This TCR beta chain was identified in a study of blood T cell repertoires in COVID-19. Profiling relied on immunoSEQ multiplex PCR, and the TCRdb table lists in-frame clones only, not all of them. The repertoire has approximately 330,000 clones, approximately 88% of them found once; the top ten carry roughly a tenth. V gave up 2 bases and J gave up 1 base, with 5 bases separating them. From germline, CDR1 is LGHNT and CDR2 FRNRAP. The CDR3 contains 13 residues. Sequenced input: peripheral blood. The sequence was obtained from a man younger than 45 with COVID-19, enrolled during active disease. The chain employs TRBV12-5 and TRBJ1-2; D call uncertain. The chain's CDR3 is CASGLPINYGYTF. DNA of the CDR3: TGTGCTAGTGGTTTGCCTATTAACTATGGCTACACCTTC.